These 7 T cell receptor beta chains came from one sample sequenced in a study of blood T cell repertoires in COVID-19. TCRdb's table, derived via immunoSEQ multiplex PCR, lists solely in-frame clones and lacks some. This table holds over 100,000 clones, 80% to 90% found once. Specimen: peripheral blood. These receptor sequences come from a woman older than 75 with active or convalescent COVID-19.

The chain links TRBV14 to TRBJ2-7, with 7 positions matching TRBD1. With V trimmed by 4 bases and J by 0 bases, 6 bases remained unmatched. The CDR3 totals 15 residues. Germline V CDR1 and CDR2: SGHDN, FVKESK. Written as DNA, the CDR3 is TGTGCCAGCAGCCTTAAGGGGGCCCTCTCCTACGAGCAGTACTTC. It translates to CASSLKGALSYEQYF.

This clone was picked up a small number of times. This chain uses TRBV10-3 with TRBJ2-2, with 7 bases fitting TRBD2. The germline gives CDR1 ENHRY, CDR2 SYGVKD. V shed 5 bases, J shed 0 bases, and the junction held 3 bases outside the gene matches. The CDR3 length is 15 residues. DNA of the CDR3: TGTGCCATCAGTAGCGGGACTACGAACACCGGGGAGCTGTTTTTT. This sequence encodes CAISSGTTNTGELFF.

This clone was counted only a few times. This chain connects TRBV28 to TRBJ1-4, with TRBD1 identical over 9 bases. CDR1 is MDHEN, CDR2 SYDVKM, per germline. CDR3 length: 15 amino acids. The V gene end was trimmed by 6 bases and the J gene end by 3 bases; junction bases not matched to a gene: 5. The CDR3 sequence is CASSLGDRANEKLFF. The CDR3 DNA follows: TGTGCCAGCAGCCTGGGGGACAGGGCTAATGAAAAACTGTTTTTT.

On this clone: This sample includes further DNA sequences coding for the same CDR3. As DNA, the CDR3 is TGTGCCAGCAGGGGGGGATCTGGAAACACCATATATTTT. This gives the protein CASRGGSGNTIYF. V gene TRBV6-5 combines with J gene TRBJ1-3; possibly TRBD1 for D (5 bases). This CDR3 contains 13 residues. The ends were cut back, 6 bases at V and 1 base at J, with 7 bases in the middle. In germline, CDR1 is MNHEY, CDR2 SVGAGI.

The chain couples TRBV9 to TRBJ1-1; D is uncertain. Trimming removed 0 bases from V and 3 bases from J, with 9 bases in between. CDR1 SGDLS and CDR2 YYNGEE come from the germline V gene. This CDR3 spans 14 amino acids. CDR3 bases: TGTGCCAGCAGCGTAGTCGGTTTGGACACTGAAGCTTTCTTT. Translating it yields CASSVVGLDTEAFF.

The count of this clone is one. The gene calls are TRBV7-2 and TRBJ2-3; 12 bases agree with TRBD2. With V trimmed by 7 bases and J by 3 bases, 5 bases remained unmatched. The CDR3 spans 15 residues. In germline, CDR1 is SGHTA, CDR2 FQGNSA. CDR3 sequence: CASTLAGGPTDTQYF. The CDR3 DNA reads TGTGCCAGCACTCTAGCGGGAGGGCCGACAGATACGCAGTATTTT.

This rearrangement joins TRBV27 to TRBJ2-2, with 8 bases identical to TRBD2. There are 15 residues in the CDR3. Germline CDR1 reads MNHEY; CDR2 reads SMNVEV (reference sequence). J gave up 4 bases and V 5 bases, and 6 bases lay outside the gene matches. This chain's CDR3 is CASSRGGAVTGELFF. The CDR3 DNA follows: TGTGCCAGCAGTCGGGGGGGCGCGGTCACCGGGGAGCTGTTTTTT.